These T cell receptor beta chains were read from a single sample in a study of siplizumab effects on memory and regulatory T cells. Clones were read by immunoSEQ multiplex PCR, and TCRdb kept only the in-frame ones, dropping some. The sample holds about 100,000 clones, 94% seen once. The sequencing sample was made of Tregs sorted from blood. These receptors all come from a human donor in good health. Both conserved end residues are part of each CDR3. Each record gives: CDR3 DNA, CDR3 protein, J gene, V gene, D gene, clone size. D genes are given only for firm matches. Clone size is not always given. Where it is, it says once, few, many or a class for expanded clones.

TGTGCCAGCCCTAAGAGTCAAGGCTCCTACAATGAGCAGTTCTTC | CASPKSQGSYNEQFF | TRBJ2-1 | TRBV7-8 | . | .
TGTGCCAGCATAGACGCGGGCGTCCATGGCTACACCTTC | CASIDAGVHGYTF | TRBJ1-2 | TRBV28 | . | .
TGCGCCAGCAGTGGACACTTGGGGGAGTCAATCAACTCCTACGAGCAGTACTTC | CASSGHLGESINSYEQYF | TRBJ2-7 | TRBV10-2 | . | .
TGTGCCAGCTCACCACCGGGGCTGACTGTTCAAAACACCATATATTTT | CASSPPGLTVQNTIYF | TRBJ1-3 | TRBV18 | . | .
TGTGCCAGCACCCCGTGGGAGACCCAGTACTTC | CASTPWETQYF | TRBJ2-5 | TRBV2 | . | .
TGTGCCAGCAGTCATGACAGATATAAACGTTTGGCCAAAAACATTCAGTACTTC | CASSHDRYKRLAKNIQYF | TRBJ2-4 | TRBV28 | . | .
TGCGCCAGCACTGGGGGGACAGGGGTTAACTATGGCTACACCTTC | CASTGGTGVNYGYTF | TRBJ1-2 | TRBV5-1 | TRBD1 | .
TGTGCCAGCTCACCACAGACAGGGCAGGACCAGCCCCAGCATTTT | CASSPQTGQDQPQHF | TRBJ1-5 | TRBV18 | TRBD1 | .
TGTGCCAGCAATCAGGGGAGAGGGACCGGGGAGCTGTTTTTT | CASNQGRGTGELFF | TRBJ2-2 | TRBV27 | . | .
. | CASSSSPSSTEAFF | TRBJ1-1 | TRBV6-5 | . | .
TGCAGTGCCCTCGGCCAACTTACGCAGTATTTT | CSALGQLTQYF | TRBJ2-3 | TRBV20-1 | . | .
TGTGCCAGCAGGTCTCCGGGCCCCGTGGGCTACACCTTC | CASRSPGPVGYTF | TRBJ1-2 | TRBV28 | . | .
TGTGCCAGCAGCGTAGCACCGGCGACTAGGTCCTACGAGCAGTACTTC | CASSVAPATRSYEQYF | TRBJ2-7 | TRBV9 | . | .
TGTGCCAGCAGTTATGAGCACGGCAATGAGCAGTTCTTC | CASSYEHGNEQFF | TRBJ2-1 | TRBV5-4 | . | few
TGCGCCAGCAGCCAAGATCGAGGGCGGGACACTATGAACACTGAAGCTTTCTTT | CASSQDRGRDTMNTEAFF | TRBJ1-1 | TRBV4-1 | . | .
TGTGCCTGGGCCCGACAGGGGACGAACACCGGGGAGCTGTTTTTT | CAWARQGTNTGELFF | TRBJ2-2 | TRBV30 | TRBD1 | .
TGTGCCAGCAGCTTAGCCTCCCATCTAATCTACGAGCAGTACTTC | CASSLASHLIYEQYF | TRBJ2-7 | TRBV11-1 | . | .
TGTGCCAGCAGCTCTGCTCCACTCCAGGGCACCTACGAGCAGTACTTC | CASSSAPLQGTYEQYF | TRBJ2-7 | TRBV11-2 | . | .
TGTGCCAGCAGACCTCAGGGTTATGAAAAACTGTTTTTT | CASRPQGYEKLFF | TRBJ1-4 | TRBV28 | . | once
TGTGCCAGTAAGGCAGGTATCATGAACACTGAAGCTTTCTTT | CASKAGIMNTEAFF | TRBJ1-1 | TRBV19 | . | .